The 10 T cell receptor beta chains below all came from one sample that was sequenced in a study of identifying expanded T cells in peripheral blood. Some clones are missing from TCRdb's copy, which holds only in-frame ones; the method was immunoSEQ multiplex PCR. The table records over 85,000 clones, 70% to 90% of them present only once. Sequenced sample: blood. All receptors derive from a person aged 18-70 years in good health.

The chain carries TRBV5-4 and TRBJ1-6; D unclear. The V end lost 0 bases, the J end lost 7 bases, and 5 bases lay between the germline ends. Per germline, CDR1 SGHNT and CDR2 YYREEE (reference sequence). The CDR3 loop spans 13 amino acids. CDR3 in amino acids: CASSLDENSPLHF. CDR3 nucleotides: TGTGCCAGCAGCTTGGATGAGAATTCACCCCTCCACTTT.

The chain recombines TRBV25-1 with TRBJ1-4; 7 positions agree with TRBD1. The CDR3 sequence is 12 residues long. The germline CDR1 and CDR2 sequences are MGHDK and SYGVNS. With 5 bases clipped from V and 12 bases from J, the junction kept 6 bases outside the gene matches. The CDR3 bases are TGTGCCAGCAGTATCTACACAGGGGAACTGTTTTTT. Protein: CASSIYTGELFF. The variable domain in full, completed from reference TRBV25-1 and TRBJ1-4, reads EADIYQTPRYLVIGTGKKITLECSQTMGHDKMYWYQQDPGMELHLIHYSYGVNSTEKGDLSSESTVSRIRTEHFPLTLESARPSHTSQYLCASSIYTGELFFGSGTQLSVL.

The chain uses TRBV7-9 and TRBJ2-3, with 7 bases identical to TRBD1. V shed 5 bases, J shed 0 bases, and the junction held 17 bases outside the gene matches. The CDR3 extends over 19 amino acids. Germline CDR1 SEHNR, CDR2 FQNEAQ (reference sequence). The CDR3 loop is CASSLGNRGIPASTDTQYF. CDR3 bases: TGTGCCAGCAGCCTAGGGAACAGGGGAATCCCTGCTAGCACAGATACGCAGTATTTT.

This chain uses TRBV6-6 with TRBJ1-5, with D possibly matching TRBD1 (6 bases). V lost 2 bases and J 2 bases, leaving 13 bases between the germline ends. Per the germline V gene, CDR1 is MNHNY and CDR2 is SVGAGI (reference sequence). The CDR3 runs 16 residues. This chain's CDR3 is CASSYRGGRGNQPQHF. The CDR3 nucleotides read TGTGCCAGCAGTTACAGGGGGGGGAGGGGCAATCAGCCCCAGCATTTT.

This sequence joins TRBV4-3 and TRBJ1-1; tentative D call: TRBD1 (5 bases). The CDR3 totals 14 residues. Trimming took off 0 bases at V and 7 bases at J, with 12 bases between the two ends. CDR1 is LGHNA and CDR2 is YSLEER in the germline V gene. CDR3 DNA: TGCGCCAGCAGCCAAGATCGAACAGGCGGTGAAGCTTTCTTT. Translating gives CASSQDRTGGEAFF.

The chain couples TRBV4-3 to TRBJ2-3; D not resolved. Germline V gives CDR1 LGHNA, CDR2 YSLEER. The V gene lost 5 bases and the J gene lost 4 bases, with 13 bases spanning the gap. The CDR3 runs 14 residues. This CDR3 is CASSSRVQPDTQYF. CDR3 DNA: TGCGCCAGCAGCTCAAGGGTACAGCCAGATACGCAGTATTTT.

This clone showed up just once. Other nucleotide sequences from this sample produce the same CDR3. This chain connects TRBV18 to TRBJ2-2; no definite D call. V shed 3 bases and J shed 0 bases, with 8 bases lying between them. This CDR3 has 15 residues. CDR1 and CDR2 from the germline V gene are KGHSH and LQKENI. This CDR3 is CASSPPRPNTGELFF. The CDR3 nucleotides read TGTGCCAGCTCACCCCCCAGGCCGAACACCGGGGAGCTGTTTTTT. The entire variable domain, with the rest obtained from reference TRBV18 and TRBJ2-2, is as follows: NAGVMQNPRHLVRRRGQEARLRCSPMKGHSHVYWYRQLPEEGLKFMVYLQKENIIDESGMPKERFSAEFPKEGPSILRIQQVVRGDSAAYFCASSPPRPNTGELFFGEGSRLTVL.

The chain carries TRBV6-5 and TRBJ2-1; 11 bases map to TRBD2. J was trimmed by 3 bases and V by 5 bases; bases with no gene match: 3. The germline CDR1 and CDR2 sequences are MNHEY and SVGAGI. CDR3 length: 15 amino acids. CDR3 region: CASSRLAGGYNEQFF. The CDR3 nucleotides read TGTGCCAGCAGTCGTCTAGCGGGGGGCTACAATGAGCAGTTCTTC.

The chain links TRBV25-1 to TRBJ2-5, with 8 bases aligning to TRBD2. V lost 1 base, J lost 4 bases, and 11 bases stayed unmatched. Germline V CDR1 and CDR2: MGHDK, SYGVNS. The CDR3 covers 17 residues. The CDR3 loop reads CASSESTGGGPLETQYF. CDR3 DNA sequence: TGTGCCAGCAGTGAATCGACGGGGGGGGGCCCCCTAGAGACCCAGTACTTC.

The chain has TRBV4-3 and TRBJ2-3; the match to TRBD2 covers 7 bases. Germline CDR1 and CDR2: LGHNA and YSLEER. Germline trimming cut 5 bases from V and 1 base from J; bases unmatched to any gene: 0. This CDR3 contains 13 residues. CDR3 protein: CASSGGGTDTQYF. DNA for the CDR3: TGCGCCAGCAGCGGGGGGGGCACAGATACGCAGTATTTT.